The next 27 T cell receptor beta chains were all read from a single sample in a study of blood T cell repertoires in COVID-19. Repertoires were generated with immunoSEQ multiplex PCR, while TCRdb's copy carries only in-frame clones and drops some. The sample lists more than 65,000 clones; around 83% were seen once. The sample taken for sequencing was peripheral blood. Receptor source: a man aged 30 to 45 with COVID-19, enrolled during active disease.

The chain has TRBV28 and TRBJ2-1; 10 bases agree with TRBD1. The V gene end was trimmed by 5 bases and the J gene end by 6 bases; junction bases not matched to a gene: 10. Germline values: CDR1 MDHEN, CDR2 SYDVKM. This CDR3 has 16 residues. The CDR3 protein is CASSQEGQGGLNEQFF. CDR3 nucleotides: TGTGCCAGCAGTCAGGAAGGACAGGGGGGGCTCAATGAGCAGTTCTTC.

The chain joins TRBV7-2 to TRBJ2-5; possible D gene TRBD1, 5 bases. Per germline, CDR1 SGHTA and CDR2 FQGNSA. The germline V and J ends were trimmed by 3 bases and 2 bases, with 7 bases remaining between them. The CDR3 has 13 amino acids. CDR3 protein: CASSFDRQETQYF. CDR3 nucleotide sequence: TGTGCCAGCAGCTTTGACAGACAAGAGACCCAGTACTTC.

The chain employs TRBV19 and TRBJ1-5; TRBD1 is a possible D gene (5 bases). V was trimmed by 3 bases and J by 4 bases, leaving 13 bases between them. Germline values: CDR1 LNHDA, CDR2 SQIVND (reference sequence). This CDR3 is 15 amino acids long. The DNA for the CDR3 is TGTGCCAGTAGTATCGCGGGGGGGGAGAATCAGCCCCAGCATTTT. Translating it yields CASSIAGGENQPQHF.

Of note for this clone: The same CDR3 is also encoded by other DNA sequences in this sample. The chain couples TRBV28 to TRBJ2-3; 7 bases are shared with TRBD2. Germline CDR1 MDHEN, CDR2 SYDVKM. The V and J ends lost 6 bases and 2 bases, in that order; junction bases with no gene match: 5. The CDR3 consists of 14 residues. The CDR3 sequence is CASSLSGTTDTQYF. In DNA form, the CDR3 reads TGTGCCAGCAGCCTGAGCGGGACCACAGATACGCAGTATTTT.

The V gene is TRBV10-2, the J gene TRBJ1-5, with 8 bases that match TRBD1. Trimming at V came to 0 bases and at J to 7 bases, leaving 2 bases not matched to a gene. The CDR3 runs 14 residues. Germline-derived CDR1 and CDR2 are WSHSY and SAAADI. The CDR3 DNA sequence: TGCGCCAGCAGTGAGTCTGCAGGGGGCCAGCCCCAGCATTTT. Its translation is CASSESAGGQPQHF.

The CDR3 DNA reads TGTGCCAGCAGCTCCCGGGGGAGGGGACACCTAGGGGAGCAGTACTTC. Protein product: CASSSRGRGHLGEQYF. The V and J genes are TRBV7-6 and TRBJ2-7; maybe TRBD2 (7 bases). V lost 4 bases, J lost 7 bases, and 23 bases lay in between. The CDR3 is 16 amino acids. Germline CDR1 SGHVS, CDR2 FNYEAQ.

The gene calls are TRBV9 and TRBJ1-6; D unclear. Trimming stripped 2 bases from V and 0 bases from J, with 6 bases between. Per germline, CDR1 SGDLS and CDR2 YYNGEE. This CDR3 has 15 residues. The chain's CDR3 is CASSVGSSYNSPLHF. The CDR3 DNA is TGTGCCAGCAGCGTCGGTAGCTCCTATAATTCACCCCTCCACTTT.

This clone has more than one count but fewer than ten. The same CDR3 is also encoded by other DNA sequences in this sample. J is TRBJ1-3 and V is TRBV13; D remains unclear. The CDR3 loop spans 13 amino acids. Germline V gene sequence: CDR1 PRHDT, CDR2 FYEKMQ (reference sequence). Trimming took 0 bases from V and 5 from J, leaving 5 bases between them. CDR3 nucleotide sequence: TGTGCCAGCAGCTTAGGACAGAGAAACACCATATATTTT. Translated: CASSLGQRNTIYF.

The V and J genes are TRBV5-1 and TRBJ1-1; the D gene is possibly TRBD1 (5 bases). V lost 6 bases to trimming and J lost 1 base, with 13 bases between them. Germline CDR1 and CDR2: SGHRS and YFSETQ. This CDR3 is built from 14 residues. For the CDR3, the DNA is TGCGCCAGCACCACTTCGGGGGGGAACACTGAAGCTTTCTTT. Its protein is CASTTSGGNTEAFF.

This clone was observed once. The chain employs TRBV9 and TRBJ2-1; TRBD2 matches at 7 bases. V was clipped by 4 bases and J by 5 bases; unmatched bases: 9. This CDR3 region has 15 residues. Per the germline V gene, CDR1 is SGDLS and CDR2 is YYNGEE. CDR3 DNA sequence: TGTGCCAGCAGCCCCCGCCGGGGAGGGCACAATGAGCAGTTCTTC. Protein product: CASSPRRGGHNEQFF.

This clone was recorded only once. The V gene is TRBV4-1, the J gene TRBJ2-1; tentatively, D is TRBD2 (5 bases). The germline V gene encodes CDR1 MGHRA and CDR2 YSYEKL. The CDR3 has 15 amino acids. V lost 3 bases to trimming and J lost 0 bases, with 9 bases between them. The CDR3 DNA reads as TGCGCCAGCAGCCAGCCGGGATCCTCCTACAATGAGCAGTTCTTC. This encodes CASSQPGSSYNEQFF.

In its sample, this clone was seen a few times. This chain joins TRBV12-3 or TRBV12-4 and TRBJ1-6; a weak D match, TRBD1 (5 bases). Trimming stripped 8 bases from V and 9 bases from J, with 14 bases between. CDR3 length equals 13 residues. The CDR3 protein is CASQQPGGSPLHF. CDR3 sequence (DNA): TGTGCCAGCCAGCAGCCGGGGGGTTCACCCCTCCACTTT.

The V gene is TRBV28, the J gene TRBJ1-2; TRBD1 matches at 7 bases. Germline values: CDR1 MDHEN, CDR2 SYDVKM. The CDR3 is 16 amino acids. V dropped 2 bases and J dropped 6; count of bases not matched to a gene: 12. The CDR3 sequence is CASSLLFGGQKNGYTF. The CDR3 region has the DNA TGTGCCAGCAGTTTACTCTTTGGGGGACAGAAAAATGGCTACACCTTC.

The chain joins TRBV4-3 to TRBJ1-1; maybe TRBD1 (5 bases). V lost 1 base and J 0 bases, leaving 9 bases between the germline ends. The germline V gene encodes CDR1 LGHNA and CDR2 YSLEER. The length of the CDR3 is 15 residues. Here the CDR3 DNA reads TGCGCCAGCAGCCAAGTGGGAGGGGTGAACACTGAAGCTTTCTTT. This gives the protein CASSQVGGVNTEAFF.

The V call is TRBV5-1, the J call TRBJ1-2, with 8 bases lining up with TRBD1. Germline CDR1 SGHRS, CDR2 YFSETQ. With 1 base clipped from V and 4 bases from J, the junction kept 6 bases outside the gene matches. This CDR3 spans 15 amino acids. This chain's CDR3 is CASSLTQDRVYGYTF. For the CDR3, the DNA is TGCGCCAGCAGCTTGACGCAGGACAGGGTCTATGGCTACACCTTC.

The chain has TRBV27 and TRBJ2-2, with 8 positions matching TRBD2. The junction had 4 bases not matched to a gene; V was cut back by 7 bases and J by 3 bases. The CDR3 length is 14 residues. Germline CDR1 and CDR2: MNHEY and SMNVEV (reference sequence). The CDR3 protein is CASKAGVYTGELFF. The CDR3 DNA is TGTGCCAGCAAAGCGGGAGTATACACCGGGGAGCTGTTTTTT.

J is TRBJ2-2 and V is TRBV19; TRBD2 matches 11 bases. This CDR3 comprises 15 residues. CDR1 is LNHDA, CDR2 SQIVND, per germline (reference sequence). Trimming removed 6 bases from V and 7 bases from J; junction bases left unmatched: 7. This CDR3 is CASRVTSGSIGELFF. In DNA form, the CDR3 reads TGTGCCAGTAGAGTTACTAGCGGGAGCATCGGGGAGCTGTTTTTT.

The chain has TRBV7-9 and TRBJ1-6; 8 bases fit TRBD1. This CDR3 is built from 14 residues. With V trimmed by 5 bases and J by 6 bases, 3 bases remained unmatched. Germline-derived CDR1 and CDR2 are SEHNR and FQNEAQ (reference sequence). In nucleotides, the CDR3 is TGTGCCAGCAGCCCGGGACAGGCTAATTCACCCCTCCACTTT. This sequence encodes CASSPGQANSPLHF.

This clone was seen once. The chain couples TRBV28 to TRBJ2-1; 10 nucleotides agree with TRBD1. V shed 7 bases, J shed 7 bases, and the junction held 10 bases outside the gene matches. Germline CDR1 MDHEN, CDR2 SYDVKM. The length of the CDR3 is 15 residues. The CDR3 sequence is CASTPGQGIGNEQFF. As DNA, the CDR3 is TGTGCCAGCACCCCGGGACAGGGGATCGGAAATGAGCAGTTCTTC.

Details on this clone: The CDR3 ends on some other residue instead of the conserved phenylalanine or tryptophan, so this is likely a read error. The limits of the CDR3 on the DNA are not certain, so only TCRdb's listed CDR3 is given. The chain couples TRBV21-1 to TRBJ2-7; the tabulated D call, TRBD1, remains unverified against the DNA. TRBV21-1 is flagged as a pseudogene. The CDR3 length equals 9 residues, ends included. The CDR3 here is CASSKKGQG.

The genes are TRBV19 and TRBJ1-5; 9 positions agree with TRBD1. The CDR3 runs to 15 residues. Germline V gene sequence: CDR1 LNHDA, CDR2 SQIVND (reference sequence). J gave up 2 bases and V 6 bases, and 5 bases lay outside the gene matches. The CDR3 protein is CASRPQGAGNQPQHF. In DNA, the CDR3 is TGTGCCAGTAGACCACAGGGGGCCGGCAATCAGCCCCAGCATTTT.

The rearrangement uses TRBV14 and TRBJ2-3; D call uncertain. The CDR3 has 14 residues. With 1 base removed from V and 12 bases from J, the gap between germline ends came to 17 bases. Per the germline V gene, CDR1 is SGHDN and CDR2 is FVKESK. CDR3 region: CASSQGMRRQSQYF. CDR3 bases: TGTGCCAGCAGCCAAGGGATGAGGCGGCAGTCCCAGTATTTT.

This clone was observed a single time. The rearrangement joins TRBV27 to TRBJ1-4; D is unclear. The CDR3 covers 16 residues. CDR1 and CDR2 (germline): MNHEY, SMNVEV (reference sequence). V was clipped by 3 bases and J by 0 bases, with 11 bases between them. Written as DNA, the CDR3 is TGTGCCAGCAGTTTCGTCGGGGTGGCAACTAATGAAAAACTGTTTTTT. Translating gives CASSFVGVATNEKLFF.

The J gene is TRBJ2-7, the V gene TRBV7-2; the match to TRBD2 covers 7 bases. CDR1 and CDR2 from the germline V gene are SGHTA and FQGNSA. V dropped 4 bases and J dropped 2; count of bases not matched to a gene: 5. This CDR3 has 14 amino acids. CDR3 protein: CASSSSSGTYEQYF. The DNA of the CDR3 is TGTGCCAGCAGCTCCTCTAGCGGAACCTACGAGCAGTACTTC.

This chain uses TRBV13 with TRBJ1-5; D is uncertain. Germline loops: CDR1 PRHDT, CDR2 FYEKMQ (reference sequence). V lost 3 bases, J lost 4 bases, and 10 bases lay in between. The CDR3 is 14 amino acids. CDR3 DNA: TGTGCCAGCAGCTTGAACACAGCTAATCAGCCCCAGCATTTT. It specifies CASSLNTANQPQHF.

V is TRBV7-9 and J is TRBJ1-2, with 8 positions matching TRBD1. CDR3 size: 13 residues. Looked up from germline, CDR1 is SEHNR and CDR2 is FQNEAQ (reference sequence). V shed 6 bases, J shed 3 bases, and the junction held 3 bases outside the gene matches. Here the CDR3 reads CASRDREDYGYTF. As DNA, the CDR3 is TGTGCCAGCAGGGACAGGGAAGACTATGGCTACACCTTC. Filled out from reference TRBV7-9 and TRBJ1-2, the complete variable domain reads DTGVSQNPRHKITKRGQNVTFRCDPISEHNRLYWYRQTLGQGPEFLTYFQNEAQLEKSRLLSDRFSAERPKGSFSTLEIQRTEQGDSAMYLCASRDREDYGYTFGSGTRLTVV.

Concerning this clone itself: The junction differs from germline at one of its ends, possibly a read error. The CDR3 nucleotides read TGTGCCAGTAGACAACAGGGAAGGAACAGTGAAGCTTTCTTT. Residues: CASRQQGRNSEAFF. The rearrangement links TRBV19 to TRBJ1-1; a possible D gene is TRBD1 (6 bases). There are 14 residues in the CDR3. Germline-derived CDR1 and CDR2 are LNHDA and SQIVND (reference sequence).